This T cell receptor (beta chain) was recovered during a study of blood T cell repertoires in COVID-19. Study in general: Both acute and convalescent COVID-19 samples were obtained from the United States, Italy and Spain. PBMCs, B-cell-depleted T cells, or T cells provided the cDNA or gDNA that made up the material.

The protocol was immunoSEQ multiplex PCR, while the TCRdb copy is restricted to in-frame clones and leaves out a portion. Of some 160,000 clones in the sample, over 75% were seen once. Participants reported their clinical history, and cohort assignment relied on those reports. CDR3 size: 14 residues. Trimming shortened V by 0 bases and J by 1 base, and 10 bases separated the two germline ends. From germline, CDR1 is GTSNPN and CDR2 SVGIG (reference sequence). Sequenced sample: PBMCs or T cells enriched from blood (not recorded which). This sequence originates from a woman in her fifties or sixties who had recovered from COVID-19. The chain uses TRBV30 and TRBJ2-7; the D gene is possibly TRBD2 (7 bases). In DNA, the CDR3 is TGTGCCTGGAGTGTACAGGGAGGGTCCTACGAGCAGTACTTC. This codes for CAWSVQGGSYEQYF.